This T cell receptor beta chain was observed in a study of T cells in Graves' hyperthyroidism and ophthalmopathy (dated by TCRdb to between 2019 and 2020). With regard to the full study: Peripheral blood was sampled at the time of initial diagnosis, prior to any treatment. A discovery cohort of roughly 96 patients, roughly 45 with Graves' ophthalmopathy and more than 55 with stable Graves' hyperthyroidism, was used to find distinguishing TCR V-J signatures. Prospective prediction of ophthalmopathy was tested in an independent validation cohort consisting of 18 hyperthyroidism patients and 17 patients who later progressed to ophthalmopathy. The 100 discovery patients were randomly divided into training and test sets at a 7:3 ratio. Thyroid tissue and blood T-cell repertoires from roughly six Graves' hyperthyroidism patients were also compared in the study. After blood sampling, hyperthyroidism patients were treated with methimazole at a starting dose of 30 mg daily, and ophthalmopathy patients were treated with high-dose intravenous methylprednisolone. TCR Vbeta CDR3 sequencing of 140 or so peripheral blood samples (more than 40 ophthalmopathy, 75 or so hyperthyroidism and about 17 progressor patients) is reported in the paper.

Summary of the overall study and its limitations: Sample size was not statistically predetermined, and investigators were not blinded to group allocation. In validation, the model predicted progression to ophthalmopathy a median of around 6.5 months before onset, with around 70% sensitivity and roughly 72% specificity. Blood samples also contained most of the expanded thyroid clonotypes (frequency above 0.001), which suggests that blood repertoires may reflect thyroid immune responses. In cross-validation, a model built on a 13 V-J signature told ophthalmopathy apart from stable hyperthyroidism with approximately 90% sensitivity and 81% to 82% specificity, and in testing the same model reached 80%/75%.

Relative to germline, V is 6 bases shorter and J is 10 bases shorter, with 10 bases between their ends. Reading from cysteine to phenylalanine, the CDR3 counts 12 amino acids. Only the CDR3 DNA stays, 36 bases, in frame from base 1. TCR beta CDR3 regions were amplified from RNA transcripts. For the first round of RT-PCR on the TCR CDR3, the HTBI primer set was used together with the Qiagen OneStep RT-PCR kit. The libraries were constructed in a second round of multiplex PCR and then size-selected and purified. Sequencing of the libraries was done on an Illumina HiSeq2000 using paired-end 100 bp reads. On the study's bioinformatics: SOAPnuke was used to process the raw data, with reads discarded if the reads contained adapters or uncalled bases, had a mean Phred below 15, or lacked an exact constant-primer or identifier match. COPE v1.2.5 was used to merge high-quality paired reads, and clonotypes were defined as unique nucleotide sequences. MiTCR v1.1 was used to align clonotypes to the IMGT TRBV, TRBD and TRBJ reference segments. Only V-J combinations with frequency above 0.0001, covering about 99% of repertoires, were analysed. The TCS score was defined as the ratio of F50 (clonal expansion) to E x V (chaos), calculated using BLOSUM62-based TCRdist between CDR3 peptides within each V-J. Welch's t-statistics and random forest reduced roughly 540 V-J features to about 13, which were used in a naive Bayes classifier (R e1071). Thyroid-blood repertoire similarity was quantified with the Morisita-Horn index. TCRdb reworked the public reads: Q25 trimming with fastp, MiXCR clone assembly, productive beta chains retained. Each CDR3 protein appears once, grouped with its most common genes and DNA. The V and J calls reflect TCRdb's pipeline rather than the authors' work. This sample holds about 840,000 distinct CDR3 sequences; around 39% were observed only once. 7.5% to 9.5% of the sample comes from the top ten.

Stable Graves' hyperthyroidism was defined as no progression to ophthalmopathy during 18 months of follow-up. Hyperthyroidism patients were newly diagnosed, with disease duration under 2 months, and aged 18 to 65 years. Any patient with an uncontrolled infection, another autoimmune disease, pregnancy or lactation was excluded. Diagnoses relied on clinical symptoms, serum thyroxine and TRAb, thyroid ultrasound and orbital computed tomography. Ficoll-Paque density gradient centrifugation was used to isolate PBMCs from 8 to 10 ml of fresh peripheral blood. Total RNA was extracted with Trizol reagent, and quality was checked on an Agilent 2100 Bioanalyzer. This clonotype was recorded at least ten times. This clone's antigen is unknown. Base-call qualities are not available, and no considerably larger clone is one nucleotide away.

The source of this sequence is a man aged 18 to 30 with Graves' hyperthyroidism. The sequencing input was blood. This chain is built from TRBV12-3 or TRBV12-4 and TRBJ1-6; the D gene assignment is ambiguous. The CDR3 has the sequence CASSPSGSPLHF. The sequenced DNA: TGTGCCAGCAGCCCAAGCGGCTCACCCCTCCACTTT.